This T cell receptor beta chain was identified in a study of cytomegalovirus exposure and HLA in healthy donors. Whole-study results and caveats: As was reported, the classifier diagnosed cytomegalovirus status with high specificity and sensitivity.

Note on this clone: The target antigen is unknown.

PCR amplification relied on 60 Vbeta primers (plus 13 Jbeta primers). Using immunoSEQ multiplex PCR, the repertoire was profiled, and TCRdb retains in-frame clones only, with some absent. The sample has about 98,000 clones; more than 60% are singletons. Unmatched junction bases numbered 6, after V lost 4 bases and J lost 2 bases. The CDR3 has 15 residues. Per germline, CDR1 SGHVS and CDR2 FNYEAQ. The gene calls are TRBV7-6 and TRBJ2-3; TRBD1 aligns across 7 bases. The source of this sequence is a man between 60 and 70 years old in good health and CMV-seropositive. What was sequenced was PBMCs. CDR3 sequence: CASSSPDRDTDTQYF. The CDR3 DNA reads TGTGCCAGCAGCTCTCCTGACAGGGACACAGATACGCAGTATTTT. Using reference TRBV7-6 and TRBJ2-3 for the parts outside the CDR3, the full variable domain is GAGVSQSPRYKVTKRGQDVALRCDPISGHVSLYWYRQALGQGPEFLTYFNYEAQQDKSGLPNDRFSAERPEGSISTLTIQRTEQRDSAMYRCASSSPDRDTDTQYFGPGTRLTVL.